The rows below give T cell receptor beta chains drawn from one sample of a study of human CD4 T cells and Enterobacteriaceae. TCRdb's table, derived via immunoSEQ multiplex PCR, lists solely in-frame clones and lacks some. The repertoire holds about 29,000 clones, with 70% to 90% as singletons. The sequenced material came from memory CD4+ T cells from blood. The receptors were gathered from a human donor in good health. The CDR3 runs from the conserved cysteine through the conserved F or W. D genes are given only for firm matches. The size of a clone is reported for some rows only, either as once, few or many, or as a class for expanded clones.

clone size | D gene | J gene | V gene | CDR3 protein
NA | NA | TRBJ2-7 | TRBV19 | CASMGDTSYEQYF
NA | NA | TRBJ2-1 | TRBV6-5 | CASSKQGNRNEQFF
NA | NA | TRBJ2-2 | TRBV5-1 | CASSFDGPTGELFF
NA | TRBD1 | TRBJ1-3 | TRBV5-4 | CASSLDPGGGNTIYF
NA | NA | TRBJ2-5 | TRBV5-1 | CASSTHRETQYF
NA | NA | TRBJ2-7 | TRBV15 | CATSRDRSGYEQYF
NA | NA | TRBJ1-4 | TRBV2 | CASRRDGADIVNEKLFF
once | TRBD2 | TRBJ2-7 | TRBV2 | CASSRTSGGDEQYF
NA | TRBD1 | TRBJ2-7 | TRBV6-5 | CATRTGQLEQYF
NA | TRBD1 | TRBJ2-2 | TRBV28 | CASSLATGAGELFF
once | NA | TRBJ2-1 | TRBV19 | CASSIGQQVGQDNEQFF
NA | TRBD2 | TRBJ2-4 | TRBV19 | CASSILQFLAGGSKNIQYF
NA | TRBD1 | TRBJ2-7 | TRBV14 | CASSQVRTGVRYF
NA | NA | TRBJ2-2 | TRBV6-1 | CASLGTRPSGELFF
NA | NA | TRBJ2-7 | TRBV2 | CASSEWNEQYF
NA | NA | TRBJ2-5 | TRBV6-5 | CASSKPGIQGTQYF
NA | NA | TRBJ2-2 | TRBV5-1 | CASRPENTGELFF
NA | TRBD1 | TRBJ2-5 | TRBV28 | CATQGDPKGETQYF
NA | NA | TRBJ2-1 | TRBV18 | CASSPLRNEQFF
NA | TRBD2 | TRBJ2-3 | TRBV25-1 | CASSALAGGRIGADTQYF
once | TRBD2 | TRBJ2-1 | TRBV11-2 | CASSLYLAGGSLVEQFF
few | TRBD1 | TRBJ1-5 | TRBV30 | CAWSKDRVNQPQHF
NA | NA | TRBJ2-1 | TRBV11-2 | CASSLPGRRGNEQFF
once | TRBD1 | TRBJ1-2 | TRBV19 | CASSIAPPGQGSYGYTF
NA | NA | TRBJ2-5 | TRBV6-1 | CASSEDSPARGRETQYF
NA | NA | TRBJ2-5 | TRBV7-2 | CASSLGTGPETQYF
NA | NA | TRBJ2-1 | TRBV25-1 | CASSGPPSSGNGEQFF
NA | NA | TRBJ1-2 | TRBV28 | CASTEGSYYGYTF
NA | NA | TRBJ2-7 | TRBV27 | CASSLSPLFEQYF
NA | NA | TRBJ2-2 | TRBV19 | CASNWIKTGELFF
NA | NA | TRBJ2-7 | TRBV19 | CASSPGTAPYEQYF
once | TRBD2 | TRBJ2-5 | TRBV9 | CASSPLGTSGMETQYF
few | TRBD1 | TRBJ1-1 | TRBV5-4 | CASSPYRGRNTEAFF
NA | TRBD1 | TRBJ1-4 | TRBV27 | CASRGQGAGEKLFF
NA | NA | TRBJ2-3 | TRBV19 | CASSTGTRQADTQYF
few | TRBD1 | TRBJ1-1 | TRBV6-6 | CATRQGSNTEAFF
NA | TRBD1 | TRBJ2-3 | TRBV9 | CASSVRDSHTDTQYF
NA | NA | TRBJ1-5 | TRBV7-2 | CASSLSYQPQHF
NA | NA | TRBJ1-3 | TRBV6-6 | CASSSRGLSGNTIYF
NA | NA | TRBJ1-4 | TRBV7-8 | CASSSYRIPVNEKLFF